A selection of T cell receptor beta chains follows, all from one sample in a study of blood T cell repertoires in COVID-19. Only in-frame clones appear in the TCRdb table, and some are missing; sequencing was by immunoSEQ multiplex PCR. The sample records about 190,000 clones, around nine tenths being singletons. The sequenced material came from peripheral blood. All receptors derive from a woman in her 70s with COVID-19, enrolled during active disease. The CDR3 runs from the conserved cysteine through the conserved F or W. The D gene is left open where the match is weak. Clone size is not always given. Where it is, it says once, few, many or a class for expanded clones.

clone_size	d_call	v_call	j_call	cdr3_aa	cdr3_nt
NA	NA	TRBV5-4	TRBJ1-6	CASSPGGSLESPLHF	TGTGCCAGCAGCCCGGGGGGGAGCCTAGAATCACCCCTCCACTTT
NA	NA	TRBV7-9	TRBJ1-2	CASSPRGSKDYGYTF	TGTGCCAGCAGCCCCCGGGGGAGTAAAGACTATGGCTACACCTTC
once	TRBD2	TRBV5-5	TRBJ2-7	CASSNPGGEPYEQYF	TGTGCCAGCAGCAACCCGGGGGGGGAGCCCTACGAGCAGTACTTC
NA	NA	TRBV12-3/TRBV12-4	TRBJ1-1	CASSLKGRFEAFF	TGTGCCAGCAGCCTCAAGGGGAGGTTTGAAGCTTTCTTT
NA	TRBD2	TRBV5-1	TRBJ2-2	CASSFSGRNTGELFF	TGCGCCAGCAGCTTTAGCGGGAGGAACACCGGGGAGCTGTTTTTT
NA	TRBD1	TRBV6-2/TRBV6-3	TRBJ1-2	CASSTTGGAGRGYTF	TGTGCCAGCAGTACCACAGGGGGCGCGGGTCGTGGCTACACCTTC
NA	TRBD1	TRBV28	TRBJ1-4	CASSLPGQGARELFF	TGTGCCAGCAGTTTACCTGGACAGGGGGCGCGGGAACTGTTTTTT
NA	NA	TRBV6-5	TRBJ2-1	CASVLAGYNEQFF	TGTGCCAGCGTTCTAGCCGGGTACAATGAGCAGTTCTTC
once	TRBD1	TRBV7-9	TRBJ2-5	CASSLAGQGGQETQYF	TGTGCCAGCAGCTTAGCCGGACAGGGAGGACAAGAGACCCAGTACTTC
NA	NA	TRBV6-5	TRBJ2-1	CASRAAFPGEQFF	TGTGCCAGCAGGGCGGCCTTTCCCGGGGAGCAGTTCTTC
NA	TRBD2	TRBV7-9	TRBJ2-5	CASSLGTSGAVAQYF	TGTGCCAGCAGCTTAGGGACTAGCGGAGCAGTGGCCCAGTACTTC
NA	NA	TRBV5-1	TRBJ2-2	CASSRSDTGELFF	TGCGCCAGCAGCAGGAGCGACACCGGGGAGCTGTTTTTT
NA	TRBD1	TRBV28	TRBJ1-5	CASTDRGNQPQHF	TGTGCCAGCACGGACAGGGGGAATCAGCCCCAGCATTTT
NA	TRBD2	TRBV7-2	TRBJ2-1	CASSLRLAGGGNEQFF	TGTGCCAGCAGCTTAAGACTAGCGGGAGGAGGCAATGAGCAGTTCTTC
once	NA	TRBV18	TRBJ2-2	CASSPRSFTGTNTGELFF	TGTGCCAGCTCACCACGGTCCTTCACAGGGACCAACACCGGGGAGCTGTTTTTT
NA	NA	TRBV6-5	TRBJ2-7	CASSYSISSSYEQYF	TGTGCCAGCAGTTACTCGATTTCTAGCTCCTACGAGCAGTACTTC